This is a list of T cell receptor beta chains from one sample in a study of blood T cell repertoires in COVID-19. Produced via immunoSEQ multiplex PCR; TCRdb's table is partial and in-frame only. This table holds some 73,000 clones, approximately 80% found once. Material for sequencing was peripheral blood. These TCRs come from a man aged 65 to 79 with COVID-19, enrolled during active disease. CDR3s include the opening cysteine and the closing phenylalanine or tryptophan. Clone sizes are given selectively: once, few, many, or a class where the clone is expanded.

TRBJ1-1	-	TRBV18	CASSPDTNTEAFF
TRBJ1-2	few	TRBV19	CASSNPGYGYTF
TRBJ1-5	-	TRBV24-1	CATSEAGGTHQPQHF
TRBJ2-2	-	TRBV3-1/TRBV3-2	CASSQTRSLTTGELFF
TRBJ2-3	-	TRBV5-1	CASSQNRGGTDTQYF
TRBJ1-2	-	TRBV29-1	CSCGGYGYTF
TRBJ1-5	-	TRBV28	CASNSGQGNQPQHF
TRBJ1-5	-	TRBV4-3	CASSQGPTNQPQHF
TRBJ1-2	-	TRBV6-5	CASSPGQEAYGYTF
TRBJ2-1	-	TRBV11-3	CASSYLAGTDNEQFF
TRBJ2-7	-	TRBV28	CASSLSGTSTLYTSDEQYF
TRBJ2-1	-	TRBV11-2	CASSLGGTSATQFF
TRBJ1-1	-	TRBV9	CASSVGPGVGGTEAFF
TRBJ1-6	-	TRBV10-3	CAISEELGQNNSPLHF
TRBJ1-5	-	TRBV5-1	CASSLGGVDHQPQHF
TRBJ2-3	few	TRBV19	CASSIQAGVADTQYF
TRBJ1-2	-	TRBV5-8	CASSTGGVGYTF
TRBJ1-3	-	TRBV7-8	CASSLGGLVSGNTIYF
TRBJ1-2	once	TRBV7-2	CASSSPPRQPSYGYTF
TRBJ1-2	-	TRBV6-1	CASSESSRARYGYTF
TRBJ1-1	-	TRBV30	CAWSVRTADSNTEAFF
TRBJ1-3	-	TRBV6-5	CASTLQTVGGNTIYF
TRBJ2-7	-	TRBV19	CASSMAQGVQAEQYF
TRBJ2-1	-	TRBV7-9	CASSSTGTGFYNEQFF
TRBJ1-1	-	TRBV18	CASSPLRGQDSNTEAFF
TRBJ1-2	-	TRBV3-1/TRBV3-2	CASSPRDTTYGYTF
TRBJ1-1	-	TRBV2	CASRVQGVNTEAFF
TRBJ2-7	-	TRBV5-1	CASSLVSGSYEQYF
TRBJ2-3	few	TRBV9	CASSVGWRDTDTQYF
TRBJ2-1	-	TRBV7-9	CASSLIGGGERVYNEQFF
TRBJ1-1	once	TRBV6-4	CASSDSGTGRAFF
TRBJ2-7	many	TRBV28	CASSTGFSYEQYF
TRBJ1-1	-	TRBV24-1	CATSDSGTANTEAFF
TRBJ2-1	-	TRBV7-9	CASRAGLAEINEQFF
TRBJ1-1	few	TRBV10-3	CATQTKENTEAFF
TRBJ1-1	-	TRBV7-2	CASSSRAPGTEAFF
TRBJ2-3	once	TRBV15	CATSRAGAEDTQYF
TRBJ2-6	-	TRBV19	CASMRRGVGGVPSGANVLTF
TRBJ2-1	-	TRBV7-2	CASSLARNSVNEQFF
TRBJ2-1	once	TRBV5-6	CASSLTSGLGNEQFF
TRBJ1-2	medium-sized	TRBV15	CATSRAPRQGIGYGYTF
TRBJ1-6	-	TRBV18	CASRRDRGDNSPLHF
TRBJ1-2	-	TRBV9	CASSRQGANYGYTF
TRBJ1-1	-	TRBV27	CASSRWDRGNTEAFF